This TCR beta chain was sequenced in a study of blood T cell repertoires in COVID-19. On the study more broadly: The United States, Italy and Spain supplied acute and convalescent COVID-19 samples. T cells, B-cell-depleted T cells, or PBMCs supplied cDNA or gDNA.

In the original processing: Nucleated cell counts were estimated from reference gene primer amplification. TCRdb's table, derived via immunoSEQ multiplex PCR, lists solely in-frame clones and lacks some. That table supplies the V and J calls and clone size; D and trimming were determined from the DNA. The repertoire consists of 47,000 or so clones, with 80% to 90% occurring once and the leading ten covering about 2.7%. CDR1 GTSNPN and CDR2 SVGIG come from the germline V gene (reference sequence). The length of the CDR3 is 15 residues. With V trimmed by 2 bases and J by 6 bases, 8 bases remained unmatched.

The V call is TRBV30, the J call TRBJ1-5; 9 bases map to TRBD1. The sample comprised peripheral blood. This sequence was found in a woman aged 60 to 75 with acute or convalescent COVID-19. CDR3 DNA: TGTGCCTGGAGTCGGAAGACAGGGGGGGCTCAGCCCCAGCATTTT. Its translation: CAWSRKTGGAQPQHF.